Listed below are T cell receptor beta chains from one sample, sequenced in a study of PD-1 blockade in classical Hodgkin lymphoma. The table came from immunoSEQ multiplex PCR; TCRdb's copy has only in-frame clones and leaves some out. This sample has 24,000 or so clones, with more than 60% found just once. The sequencing used peripheral blood mononuclear cells (PBMCs), collected before the second cycle of nivolumab. The receptors derive from a human donor with classical Hodgkin lymphoma. CDR3s include the opening cysteine and the closing phenylalanine or tryptophan. Fields, in order: J gene, D gene, clone size, CDR3 length, V gene, CDR3 protein, CDR3 DNA. The D gene is left open where the match is weak. Some rows mark clone size as missing; the rest say once, few, many or name a class of expanded clone.

J: TRBJ2-7; D: .; size: .; length: 12; V: TRBV28; CDR3: CASSYQNYEQYF; DNA: TGTGCCAGCAGTTACCAAAATTACGAGCAGTACTTC
J: TRBJ2-7; D: .; size: .; length: 12; V: TRBV11-3; CDR3: CASSLEGYEQYF; DNA: TGTGCCAGCAGCTTAGAGGGGTACGAGCAGTACTTC
J: TRBJ2-1; D: .; size: once; length: 13; V: TRBV7-2; CDR3: CASGTRGYNEQFF; DNA: TGTGCCAGCGGGACGAGGGGATACAATGAGCAGTTCTTC
J: TRBJ1-2; D: TRBD1; size: .; length: 13; V: TRBV7-9; CDR3: CASSTRDSTLYTF; DNA: TGTGCCAGCAGCACCCGGGACAGTACTCTCTACACCTTC
J: TRBJ2-7; D: TRBD2; size: .; length: 14; V: TRBV13; CDR3: CASSSTGTSREQYF; DNA: TGTGCCAGCAGCTCCACCGGGACTAGCCGCGAGCAGTACTTC
J: TRBJ1-2; D: .; size: .; length: 12; V: TRBV29-1; CDR3: CSVPDRTYGYTF; DNA: TGCAGCGTTCCTGACAGGACGTATGGCTACACCTTC
J: TRBJ2-7; D: .; size: medium-sized; length: 14; V: TRBV7-8; CDR3: CASSLRRPSYEQYF; DNA: TGTGCCAGCAGCTTACGGAGGCCCTCCTACGAGCAGTACTTC
J: TRBJ1-1; D: .; size: few; length: 15; V: TRBV6-1; CDR3: CASSRMTGGHTEAFF; DNA: TGTGCCAGCAGTCGCATGACGGGGGGGCACACTGAAGCTTTCTTT
J: TRBJ2-3; D: .; size: few; length: 13; V: TRBV11-3; CDR3: CASTSGMADTQYF; DNA: TGTGCCAGCACCTCCGGGATGGCAGATACGCAGTATTTT
J: TRBJ2-7; D: TRBD1; size: .; length: 14; V: TRBV19; CDR3: CASSSYGTGGEQYF; DNA: TGTGCCAGTTCTTCCTATGGGACAGGGGGCGAGCAGTACTTC
J: TRBJ2-7; D: TRBD1; size: .; length: 16; V: TRBV15; CDR3: CATRRGGLGQGDEQYF; DNA: TGTGCCACCAGACGAGGGGGCCTGGGACAGGGAGACGAGCAGTACTTC